This T cell receptor (beta chain) was profiled in a study of type 1 regulatory T cells. In the study overall: An in vitro protocol generated T-allo10, a Tr1-enriched, alloantigen-specific CD4 T cell product.

Note on this clonotype: A much larger clone differs from this one at a single base, so this may be a read error.

TCRdb reprocessed the reads with MiXCR, giving one entry per CDR3 protein. The table has roughly 20,000 distinct CDR3 sequences, roughly 10% seen once. Germline V gives CDR1 DFQATT, CDR2 SNEGSKA (reference sequence). This CDR3 is 11 amino acids long. The gene calls are TRBV20-1 and TRBJ2-6; 7 positions agree with TRBD2. The sequencing sample was made of CD4+ T cells, either the whole sample or a sorted fraction (not recorded which). The source of this sequence is a human donor in good health. CDR3 DNA: TGCAGTGCTGGGAGGGCCGACGTCCTGACTTTC. The encoded protein is CSAGRADVLTF.